A selection of T cell receptor beta chains follows, all from one sample in a study of PD-1 blockade in classical Hodgkin lymphoma. Some clones are missing from TCRdb's copy, which holds only in-frame ones; the method was immunoSEQ multiplex PCR. Found here are tens of thousands of clones, about nine tenths of them singletons; the top ten hold roughly 10%. The input for sequencing was peripheral blood mononuclear cells (PBMCs), taken at baseline. The receptors were sampled from a human donor with classical Hodgkin lymphoma. The CDR3 runs from the conserved cysteine through the conserved F or W. A D gene is named only where the DNA matches it firmly. Some rows mark clone size as missing; the rest say once, few, many or name a class of expanded clone.

D gene	V gene	CDR3 length	clone size	J gene	CDR3 DNA	CDR3 protein
TRBD2	TRBV7-2	14	once	TRBJ2-7	TGTGCCAGCAGCTTAGGGAGCGGGGGGGAGGAGCAGTACTTC	CASSLGSGGEEQYF
.	TRBV10-3	11	.	TRBJ1-2	TGTGCCATCAGTGACGGAGACGGGACCGAGTTC	CAISDGDGTEF
.	TRBV5-5	13	few	TRBJ1-2	TGTGCCAGCAGCTTGGCCGTTCTCGGTGGCTACACCTTC	CASSLAVLGGYTF
TRBD2	TRBV2	13	.	TRBJ2-7	TGTGCCAGCAGTGTGGGGAGGGTGAACGAGCAGTACTTC	CASSVGRVNEQYF
TRBD1	TRBV5-1	15	few	TRBJ1-2	TGCGCCAGCAGCTCCGGACAGGGACGAAACTATGGCTACACCTTC	CASSSGQGRNYGYTF
.	TRBV4-1	15	.	TRBJ2-1	TGCGCCAGCAGCCAAGATATCACAGGATACAATGAGCAGTTCTTC	CASSQDITGYNEQFF
.	TRBV11-2	16	.	TRBJ2-3	TGTGCCAGCAGCTCCCCGAAGGACCTTAACACAGATACGCAGTATTTT	CASSSPKDLNTDTQYF
.	TRBV19	16	once	TRBJ2-5	TGTGCCAGTTCCCGATACGATCCGGGAGTGGGTGAGACCCAGTACTTC	CASSRYDPGVGETQYF
.	TRBV7-3	15	.	TRBJ2-1	TGTGCCAGCAGCTTAGGTCGGGGGGCCCCCAATGAGCAGTTCTTC	CASSLGRGAPNEQFF
.	TRBV5-1	14	.	TRBJ1-2	TGCGCCAGCAGCTTTCAGGGAAGCGAGGGGGGCTACACCTTC	CASSFQGSEGGYTF
TRBD1	TRBV7-9	17	.	TRBJ2-7	TGTGCCAGCAGCGTGGACCCGACCGGGACAGGACACTACGAGCAGTACTTC	CASSVDPTGTGHYEQYF
.	TRBV9	13	.	TRBJ2-1	TGTGCCAGCAGCGTAGGAGGAGGTAGCGAACAGTTCTTC	CASSVGGGSEQFF
.	TRBV6-6	13	.	TRBJ2-4	TGTGCCAGCAGTTACGGCGTTAAAAACATTCAGTACTTC	CASSYGVKNIQYF
TRBD1	TRBV7-9	14	.	TRBJ1-1	TGTGCCAGCAGCGGCCAGGGGGCGGGCACTGAAGCTTTCTTT	CASSGQGAGTEAFF
.	TRBV7-2	14	.	TRBJ2-7	TGTGCCAGCAGCCGGAGGGCTCCTACCTACGAGCAGTACTTC	CASSRRAPTYEQYF
.	TRBV29-1	13	.	TRBJ2-1	TGCAGTGTACACGCCACGGTGGGTAATGAGCAGTTCTTC	CSVHATVGNEQFF
TRBD2	TRBV7-2	18	.	TRBJ2-1	TGTGCCAGCAGCTTCAGGACTAGCGGGGGGGTCTCCTACAATGAGCAGTTCTTC	CASSFRTSGGVSYNEQFF
TRBD1	TRBV28	16	.	TRBJ2-2	TGTGCCAGATTGACAGGGGGCTTACGTGACACCGGGGAGCTGTTTTTT	CARLTGGLRDTGELFF
TRBD2	TRBV13	16	few	TRBJ2-1	TGTGCCAGCAGCTACAGGACTAGCGGGAGAGGGGGTGAGCAGTTCTTC	CASSYRTSGRGGEQFF
.	TRBV27	19	.	TRBJ1-4	TGTGCCAGCAGTTTATCGGCCTCTCTCCTGCTTTCAACTAATGAAAAACTGTTTTTT	CASSLSASLLLSTNEKLFF
.	TRBV6-6	15	.	TRBJ2-5	TGTGCCAGCAGTTACGCGGCAGGGGATTTGGAGACCCAGTACTTC	CASSYAAGDLETQYF
TRBD2	TRBV6-5	15	.	TRBJ2-7	TGTGCCAGCAGTTTAGAGACTAGCGGCTCCTACGAGCAGTACTTC	CASSLETSGSYEQYF
.	TRBV7-8	13	.	TRBJ1-5	TGTGCCAGCAGCTTATCGGGGAATCAGCCCCAGCATTTT	CASSLSGNQPQHF
.	TRBV2	10	.	TRBJ2-7	TGTGCCAGCAGGACCTACGAGCAGTACTTC	CASRTYEQYF
.	TRBV7-9	14	.	TRBJ2-7	TGTGCCAGCAGCTTGGGGGACCCCGGGTACGAGCAGTACTTC	CASSLGDPGYEQYF
.	TRBV7-2	15	.	TRBJ2-7	TGTGCCAGCAGCTTATACTCCACAGGGCTCTACGAGCAGTACTTC	CASSLYSTGLYEQYF
TRBD1	TRBV9	13	.	TRBJ1-1	TGTGCCAGCAGCGTAAAACAGGGGGCGAAAGCTTTCTTT	CASSVKQGAKAFF
TRBD1	TRBV2	13	.	TRBJ2-1	TGTGCCAGCAGGGAGACAGGGATTAATGAGCAGTTCTTC	CASRETGINEQFF
.	TRBV14	16	.	TRBJ2-3	TGTGCCAGCAGCCAAGGGACCGGATTTAGCACAGATACGCAGTATTTT	CASSQGTGFSTDTQYF